The 4 T cell receptor beta chains below come from one sample, sequenced in a study of blood T cell repertoires in COVID-19. The method was immunoSEQ multiplex PCR; TCRdb's version includes in-frame clones alone and lacks a portion of them. The sample yields about 96,000 clones, about 90% seen once. Specimen: peripheral blood. The receptors come from a human donor with COVID-19, enrolled during active disease. The donor label of this sample is uncertain.

The rearrangement joins TRBV7-3 to TRBJ1-2; TRBD1 might be the D (5 bases). Germline V lookup: CDR1 SGHTA, CDR2 FQGTGA. The CDR3 spans 14 residues. The V end lost 2 bases, the J end lost 5 bases, and 12 bases lay between the germline ends. The CDR3: CASSLADRRYGYTF. DNA for the CDR3: TGTGCCAGCAGCTTAGCCGACAGAAGATATGGCTACACCTTC.

The chain links TRBV3-1 (or the pseudogene TRBV3-2) to TRBJ1-5; D might be TRBD1 (5 bases). CDR3 length: 17 amino acids. The V gene's germline CDR1 is LGHDT and CDR2 YNNKEL (reference sequence). V gave up 0 bases and J gave up 3 bases, with 15 bases separating them. This CDR3 is CASSQDKGSRVNQPQHF. The CDR3 coding sequence is TGTGCCAGCAGCCAAGATAAAGGAAGCAGGGTCAATCAGCCCCAGCATTTT.

This chain links TRBV27 with TRBJ2-3, with TRBD2 identical over 10 bases. V trimming: 7 bases; J trimming: 6 bases; junction bases outside the gene matches: 7. CDR1 is MNHEY, CDR2 SMNVEV, per germline (reference sequence). The CDR3 has 14 amino acids. The CDR3 is CASKSSGSTDTQYF. The CDR3 bases are TGTGCCAGCAAGTCTAGCGGGAGTACTGATACGCAGTATTTT.

This chain joins TRBV5-1 and TRBJ2-7; 7 bases align to TRBD1. J was trimmed by 0 bases and V by 4 bases; bases with no gene match: 4. Germline V CDR1 and CDR2: SGHRS, YFSETQ. The CDR3 consists of 14 residues. In DNA, the CDR3 is TGCGCCAGCAGCACCGGGACAGCCTCCTACGAGCAGTACTTC. This encodes CASSTGTASYEQYF.